A single sample is the source of the 14 T cell receptor beta chains below, sequenced in a study of T-cell reconstitution after alpha-beta-depleted transplantation in children. Preparing the TCRbeta library involved the use of unique molecular identifiers. TCRdb recomputed calls from the PCR reads with MiXCR, one row per CDR3 protein. The data contain roughly 420,000 distinct CDR3 sequences, roughly 15% of them seen just once; the ten biggest clones take up around 30%. Here the sequenced sample was PBMCs, mostly from graft donor cells, taken 360 days after TCRalphabeta/CD19-depleted stem cell transplant. The receptor set was obtained from a boy under three years old who had a stem cell transplant for Wiskott-Aldrich syndrome, so the T cells may come from the graft donor.

This clonotype was recorded a few times. The J gene is TRBJ2-2, the V gene TRBV14; the D gene is possibly TRBD1 (6 bases). V was trimmed by 1 base and J by 3 bases, leaving 9 bases between them. Germline V CDR1 and CDR2: SGHDN, FVKESK. This CDR3 has 15 amino acids. The CDR3 here is CASSQVTGHTGELFF. For the CDR3, the DNA is TGTGCCAGCAGCCAAGTGACAGGACACACCGGGGAGCTGTTTTTT.

CDR3 nucleotides: TGTGCCAGCAGTTTGGAGATTGGGCAGGGAACCTACAATGAGCAGTTCTTC. Amino acid sequence: CASSLEIGQGTYNEQFF. The rearrangement uses TRBV12-3 or TRBV12-4 and TRBJ2-1; weak D call: TRBD1 (5 bases). Trimming took off 3 bases at V and 2 bases at J, with 17 bases between the two ends. The CDR3 is 17 residues long.

The chain recombines TRBV12-3 or TRBV12-4 with TRBJ2-5; possibly TRBD2 for D (6 bases). This CDR3 spans 12 amino acids. Trimming left V 5 bases short and J 7 bases short, with 11 bases between. The CDR3 nucleotides are TGTGCCAGCAGTCAATCACTAGCGACCCAGTACTTC. Its translation is CASSQSLATQYF.

This chain links TRBV5-1 with TRBJ1-2; perhaps TRBD1 as D (6 bases). V lost 0 bases, J lost 5 bases, and 23 bases lay in between. Germline V lookup: CDR1 SGHRS, CDR2 YFSETQ. The CDR3 totals 18 residues. The CDR3 region is CASSLELGQTKIRYGYTF. As DNA, the CDR3 is TGCGCCAGCAGCTTGGAGCTTGGACAGACAAAGATTCGGTATGGCTACACCTTC.

Comment on this clonotype: One end of the junction fails to match germline, which may point to a read error. Here the CDR3 reads CASRLAGFTDTQYF. The DNA for the CDR3 is TGTGCCAGCAGGTTAGCGGGGTTCACAGATACGCAGTATTTT. This sequence joins TRBV12-3 or TRBV12-4 and TRBJ2-3, with 8 bases matching TRBD2. CDR3 length: 14 amino acids.

This rearrangement joins TRBV3-1 to TRBJ2-2; 7 nucleotides agree with TRBD2. This CDR3 has 15 amino acids. CDR1 is LGHDT, CDR2 YNNKEL, per germline (reference sequence). V dropped 3 bases and J dropped 1; count of bases not matched to a gene: 2. CDR3 region: CASSHRGVNTGELFF. The CDR3 coding sequence is TGTGCCAGCAGCCACCGGGGGGTGAACACCGGGGAGCTGTTTTTT.

The chain joins TRBV12-3 or TRBV12-4 to TRBJ1-6; 7 nucleotides align to TRBD1. Trimming took 6 bases from V and 10 from J; bases not matched to a gene: 9. The CDR3 covers 14 residues. In DNA, the CDR3 is TGTGCCAGCAGCCCTGACAGGGTACGGTCACCCCTCCACTTT. It specifies CASSPDRVRSPLHF.

The chain joins TRBV29-1 to TRBJ2-1; 12 bases match TRBD2. V trimming: 6 bases; J trimming: 3 bases; junction bases outside the gene matches: 6. Per germline, CDR1 SQVTM and CDR2 ANQGSEA. This CDR3 spans 15 amino acids. The CDR3 sequence is CSVLASGRDYNEQFF. Written as DNA, the CDR3 is TGCAGCGTGCTAGCTAGCGGGAGGGACTACAATGAGCAGTTCTTC.

This clonotype was seen more than once but under ten times. The gene calls are TRBV28 and TRBJ2-5; D perhaps matches TRBD1 (6 bases). The length of the CDR3 is 13 residues. V dropped 4 bases and J dropped 4 bases, with 10 bases sitting between them. Germline CDR1 is MDHEN and CDR2 is SYDVKM. For the CDR3, the DNA is TGTGCCAGCAGTTCGGGACAAGGAGAGACCCAGTACTTC. Its protein is CASSSGQGETQYF.

This clonotype was seen a handful of times. J is TRBJ2-3 and V is TRBV11-2; a possible D gene is TRBD1 (6 bases). The CDR3 consists of 14 residues. Trimming pared 4 bases from V and 3 bases from J, leaving 11 bases between. Germline V gene lookup returns CDR1 SGHAT and CDR2 FQNNGV. CDR3: CASSSQGGTDTQYF. The CDR3 nucleotides are TGTGCCAGCAGCTCACAGGGCGGGACAGATACGCAGTATTTT.

This clonotype occurred a few times. The chain links TRBV20-1 to TRBJ2-4; tentatively, D is TRBD1 (5 bases). The CDR3 is made up of 14 amino acids. Germline-derived CDR1 and CDR2 are DFQATT and SNEGSKA (reference sequence). The V and J ends lost 4 bases and 2 bases respectively, with 12 bases between them. CDR3: CSATRGKSKNIQYF. The CDR3 DNA follows: TGCAGTGCTACTAGGGGAAAGTCCAAAAACATTCAGTACTTC.

This clonotype was observed a handful of times. The chain carries TRBV7-2 and TRBJ2-4; 9 bases agree with TRBD1. The germline V gene has CDR1 SGHTA and CDR2 FQGNSA. The trim removed 1 base at V and 8 bases at J, leaving 9 bases unmatched. The CDR3 has 16 residues. CDR3 amino acids: CASSLVPGTGPHIQYF. CDR3 bases: TGTGCCAGCAGCTTAGTGCCCGGGACAGGGCCACACATTCAGTACTTC. Variable domain in full (rest from reference TRBV7-2 and TRBJ2-4): GAGVSQSPSNKVTEKGKDVELRCDPISGHTALYWYRQSLGQGLEFLIYFQGNSAPDKSGLPSDRFSAERTGGSVSTLTIQRTQQEDSAVYLCASSLVPGTGPHIQYFGAGTRLSVL.

The chain joins TRBV7-2 to TRBJ2-7; D ambiguous. The CDR3 is made up of 13 amino acids. CDR1 is SGHTA and CDR2 is FQGNSA in the germline V gene. V shed 3 bases and J shed 6 bases, with 12 bases lying between them. The CDR3 DNA is TGTGCCAGCAGCTTTCCTCCCGGACGCGAGCAGTACTTC. Protein product: CASSFPPGREQYF.

CDR3 sequence: CASSAPRGGSTNEKLFF. CDR3 nucleotides: TGTGCCAGCAGCGCCCCCCGTGGGGGTTCAACTAATGAAAAACTGTTTTTT. This chain links TRBV7-8 with TRBJ1-4; D is possibly TRBD1 (5 bases). This CDR3 spans 17 amino acids. The V and J ends lost 5 bases and 0 bases respectively, with 16 bases between them. The V gene's germline CDR1 is SGHVS and CDR2 FQNEAQ.